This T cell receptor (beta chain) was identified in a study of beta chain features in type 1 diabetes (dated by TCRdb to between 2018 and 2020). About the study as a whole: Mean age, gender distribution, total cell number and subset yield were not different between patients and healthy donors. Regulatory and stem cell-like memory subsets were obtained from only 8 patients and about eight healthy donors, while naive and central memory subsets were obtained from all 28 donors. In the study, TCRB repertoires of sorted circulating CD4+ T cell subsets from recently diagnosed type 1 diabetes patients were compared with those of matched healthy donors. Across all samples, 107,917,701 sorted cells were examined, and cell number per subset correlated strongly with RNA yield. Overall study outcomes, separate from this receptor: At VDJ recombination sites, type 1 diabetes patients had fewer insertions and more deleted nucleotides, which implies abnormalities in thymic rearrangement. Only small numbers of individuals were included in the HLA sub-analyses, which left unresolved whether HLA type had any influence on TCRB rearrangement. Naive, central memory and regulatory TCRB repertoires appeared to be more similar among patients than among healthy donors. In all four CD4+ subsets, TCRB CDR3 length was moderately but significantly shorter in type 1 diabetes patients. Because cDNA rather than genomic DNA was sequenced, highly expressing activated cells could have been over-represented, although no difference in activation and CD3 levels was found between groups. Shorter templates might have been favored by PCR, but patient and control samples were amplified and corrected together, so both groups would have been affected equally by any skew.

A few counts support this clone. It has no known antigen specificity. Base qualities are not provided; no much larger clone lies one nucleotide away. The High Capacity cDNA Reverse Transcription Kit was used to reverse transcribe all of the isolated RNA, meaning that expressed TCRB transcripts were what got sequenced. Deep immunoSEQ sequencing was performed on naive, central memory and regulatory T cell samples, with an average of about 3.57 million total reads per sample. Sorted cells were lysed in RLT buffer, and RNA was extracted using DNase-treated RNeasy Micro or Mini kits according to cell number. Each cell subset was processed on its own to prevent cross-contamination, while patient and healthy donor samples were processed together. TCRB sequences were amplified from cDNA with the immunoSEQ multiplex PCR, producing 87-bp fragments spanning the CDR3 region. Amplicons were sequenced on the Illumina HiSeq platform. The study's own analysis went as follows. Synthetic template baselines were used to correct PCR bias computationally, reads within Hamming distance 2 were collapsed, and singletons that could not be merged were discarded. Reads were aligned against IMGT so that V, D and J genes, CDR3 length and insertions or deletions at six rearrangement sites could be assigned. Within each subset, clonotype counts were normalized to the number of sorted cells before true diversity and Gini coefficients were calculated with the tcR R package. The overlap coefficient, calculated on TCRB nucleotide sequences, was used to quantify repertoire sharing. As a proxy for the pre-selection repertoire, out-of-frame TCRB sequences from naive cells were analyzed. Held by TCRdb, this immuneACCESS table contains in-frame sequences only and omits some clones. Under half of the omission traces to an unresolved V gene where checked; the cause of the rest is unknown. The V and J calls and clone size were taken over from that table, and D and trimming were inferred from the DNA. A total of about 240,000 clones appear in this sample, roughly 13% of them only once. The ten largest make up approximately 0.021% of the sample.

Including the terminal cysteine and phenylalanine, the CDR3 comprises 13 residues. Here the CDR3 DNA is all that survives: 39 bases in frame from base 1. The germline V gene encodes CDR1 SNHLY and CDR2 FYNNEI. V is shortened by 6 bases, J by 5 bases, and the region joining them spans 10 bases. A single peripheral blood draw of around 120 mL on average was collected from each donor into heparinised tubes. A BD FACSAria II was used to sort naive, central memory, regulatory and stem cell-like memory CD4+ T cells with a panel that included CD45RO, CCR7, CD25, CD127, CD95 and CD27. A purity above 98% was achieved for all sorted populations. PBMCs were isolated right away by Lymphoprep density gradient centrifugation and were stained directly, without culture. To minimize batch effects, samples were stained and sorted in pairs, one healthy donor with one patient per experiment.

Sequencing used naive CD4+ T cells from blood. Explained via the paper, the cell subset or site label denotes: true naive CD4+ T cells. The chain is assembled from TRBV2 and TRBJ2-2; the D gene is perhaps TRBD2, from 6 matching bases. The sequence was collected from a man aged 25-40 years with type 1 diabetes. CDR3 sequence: CASSNRETGELFF. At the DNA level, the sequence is TGTGCCAGCAGCAATCGGGAGACCGGGGAGCTGTTTTTT.